This TCR beta chain was recorded in a study of shared clonotypes between healthy human individuals. Positively selected for CCR7, the CD45RO-negative cells used as naive CD8 cells excluded terminally differentiated effector memory CD45RA+ cells. CDR3 length equals 13 residues. V was cut by 9 bases and J by 1 base, with 9 bases left in between. The germline CDR1 and CDR2 sequences are LNHNV and YYDKDF (reference sequence). Assay used: immunoSEQ multiplex PCR; TCRdb lists only in-frame clones, some missing. The sample lists 1.5 million to 2.5 million clones, roughly 94% seen once, with 1.2% in the top ten.

Sample: naive CD8+ T cells sorted from blood. This chain links TRBV15 with TRBJ2-2; D not certain. This clonotype was sampled from a man aged 18 to 30 in good health. CDR3 sequence (DNA): TGTGCCACAGCCACACGGAACACCGGGGAGCTGTTTTTT. This sequence encodes CATATRNTGELFF.